Sequencing of this T cell receptor beta chain was carried out in a study of T-cell reconstitution after alpha-beta-depleted transplantation in children. This clonotype was seen repeatedly, ten times or more. It was with unique molecular identifiers that the TCRbeta library was prepared. TCRdb reanalysed the PCR reads using MiXCR and keeps one entry per CDR3 protein. The table shows about 610,000 distinct CDR3 sequences, with 10% occurring only once. This CDR3 is built from 15 residues. Between the trimmed V and J ends, which lost 4 bases and 5 bases, there was a span of 17 bases. The germline V gene encodes CDR1 MNHEY and CDR2 SMNVEV (reference sequence).

This chain joins TRBV27 and TRBJ2-5; tentative D call: TRBD1 (6 bases). Sequences were derived from PBMCs from the stem cell graft donor, sampled from the stem cell graft. The clonotype originates from a human donor who donated a stem cell graft to a child with acute myeloid leukemia. CDR3 DNA sequence: TGTGCCAGCAGTTCTCAAACAATAGGACAGGAGACCCAGTACTTC. It is translated as CASSSQTIGQETQYF.